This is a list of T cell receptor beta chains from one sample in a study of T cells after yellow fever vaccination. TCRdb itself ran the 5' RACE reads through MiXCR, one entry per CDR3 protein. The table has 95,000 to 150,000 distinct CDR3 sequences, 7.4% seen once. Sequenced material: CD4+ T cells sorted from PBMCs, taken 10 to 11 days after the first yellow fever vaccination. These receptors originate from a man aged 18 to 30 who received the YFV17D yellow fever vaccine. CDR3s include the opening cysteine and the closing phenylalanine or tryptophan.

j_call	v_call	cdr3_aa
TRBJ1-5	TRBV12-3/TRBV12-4	CASSLGAGTDQPQHF
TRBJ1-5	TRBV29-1	CSEYGGEPQHF
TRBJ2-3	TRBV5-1	CASSFSSGGDTQYF
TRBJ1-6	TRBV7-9	CASSLGQATSTLHF
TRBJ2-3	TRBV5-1	CASSFSGDEDTQYF
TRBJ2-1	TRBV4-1	CASSQDFRSVQPEQFF
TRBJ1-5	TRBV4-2	CASSQTEEGPQHF
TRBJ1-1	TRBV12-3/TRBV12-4	CASSLSMGSGTEAFF
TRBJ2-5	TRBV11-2	CASSLDWPETQYF
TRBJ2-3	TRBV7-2	CASSPPGLADTQYF
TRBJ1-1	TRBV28	CASSSLGHFLNTEAFF
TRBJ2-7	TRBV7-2	CASSFGREGYEQYF
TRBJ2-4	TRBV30	CACSRPRGGSRLAKNIQYF
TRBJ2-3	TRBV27	CASSRETDTQYF
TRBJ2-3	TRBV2	CASRITDTQYF